This T cell receptor (beta chain) came from a study of blood T cells in healthy people across ages (dated by TCRdb to between 2015 and 2017). For the wider study: Template switching captured roughly one uniquely barcoded TCR beta cDNA molecule per two T cells in model experiments. The donors were divided into four age groups: young (average approximately 17 years), middle-aged (about 39), aged (approximately 59) and long-lived (about 84). The study measured age-related changes in TCR beta repertoire diversity using deep sequencing normalized with unique cDNA molecular identifiers. To avoid experimental bias, donors of different ages were spread randomly across the sequencing lanes. Using the same blood draw, the study looked at two additional independent replicas of 1 million unique cDNA reads for two donors, one aged 18 to 30 and the other aged 80 or older.

CDR1 and CDR2, looked up from the germline V gene, are LGHNA and YNFKEQ. The CDR3 spans 15 residues, from the cysteine through the phenylalanine. Here the CDR3 DNA is all that survives: 45 bases in frame from base 1. Preparation of the library involved 5' RACE. Sequencing was performed on an Illumina HiSeq 2500. The second PCR ran for roughly 7 to 12 cycles and used a J-beta primer mix along with a sample-barcoded 5' primer. Each TCR beta cDNA molecule received a unique molecular identifier from a template-switch 5' adaptor carrying 12 random nucleotides. Each sample yielded at least 3 million CDR3-containing paired-end reads. First-strand cDNA was synthesized from all RNA with the Mint cDNA synthesis kit, primed by a TRBC-specific oligonucleotide. All cDNA was treated with uracil-DNA glycosylase and then went through a first 18-cycle PCR with the universal primers M1SS and BC2_uni_R. The authors processed their data as follows. For normalization, 1 million high-quality reads were randomly selected from each sample, with every read carrying a distinct molecular identifier. Instead of being binned into consensus sequences, reads that shared molecular identifiers were thrown out. MiTCR, with a Q25 quality threshold and the strictest error-elimination algorithm, was used for CDR3 identification, clonotype clustering and error correction. A nonparametric unseen species model with Euler transformation was used to estimate a lower bound on total TCR beta diversity. Using fastp at Q25 and MiXCR, TCRdb reprocessed the public reads and kept productive beta chains. Entries are consolidated by CDR3 protein sequence, retaining the most common genes and DNA. These V and J calls originate from TCRdb's pipeline instead of the authors' own analysis. In this sample the table shows over 950,000 distinct CDR3 sequences, about 51% of which occur a single time. Of the sample, around 21% falls within the top ten clones.

Paper-wide results and their limitations: Observed TCR beta diversity correlated strongly with the percentage of naive T cells measured by flow cytometry. Total diversity estimates from one million sequenced T cells were considered lower bounds and underestimates. Because the CMV infection status of the donors was unknown, age-related changes in expanded clonotypes may potentially have been confounded. Compared with the aged group, the long-lived group had more naive CD4+ T cells, fewer expanded clones and increased TCR diversity, a pattern suggesting age selection. As age increased, observed TCR beta diversity per million T cells dropped in a roughly linear way, and a significant reduction was already evident by age 40. Bulk unsorted PBMC profiling prevented conclusive comparison of naive and antigen-experienced compartments.

The 35 to 40 donors, aged about 6 to 100 years, were systemically healthy Caucasian individuals from Russia. Each donor gave about 9.8 milliliters of peripheral blood, drawn into EDTA-treated Vacutainer tubes. Ficoll-Paque density-gradient centrifugation was used to isolate PBMCs, with at least 7 million per sample. Total RNA was extracted from PBMCs with Trizol reagent, with at least 5.5 micrograms obtained per sample. For every donor, an aliquot of PBMCs went through flow cytometry to measure the percentages of naive CD45RAhigh/CD27high T cells. Turning to this clonotype: Its antigen is still unknown. Per-base quality was not reported, and no clone a single base away is much larger than it.

This sequence was found in an older woman in good health. Recombination joined TRBV4-2 with TRBJ2-1; 7 bases in the junction line up with TRBD2. TRBJ2-7 explains the end of the DNA better; the J call may be wrong. The sequencing input was blood. The nucleotide sequence reads as follows: TGTGCCAGCAGCTCTAGCGGACCCCAGGACAATGAGCAGTACTTC. Translated, this gives CASSSSGPQDNEQYF.